Each of the 14 T cell receptor beta chains below was sequenced from the same sample in a study of post-analysis software for immune sequencing data. The authors incorporated unique molecular identifiers into the TCR beta cDNA libraries. TCRdb re-called the PCR reads through MiXCR, storing one row per CDR3 protein. This sample has a few hundred thousand distinct CDR3 sequences, with 30% to 40% found just once. General study results and limits: Comparison of patients with controls showed a handful of TRBV segments more frequent in patients, TRBV5-6, TRBV5-1 and TRBV20-1 among them.

Their target antigens are unknown. The material sequenced was blood. The receptors originated from a girl aged 2 to 9 with multiple sclerosis.

This clonotype was counted between two and nine times. The genes are TRBV20-1 and TRBJ2-6; 10 nucleotides agree with TRBD1. Trimming at V came to 5 bases and at J to 1 base, leaving 11 bases not matched to a gene. The CDR3 spans 18 residues. Germline V gene data show CDR1 as DFQATT and CDR2 as SNEGSKA (reference sequence). The CDR3 sequence is CSAHPGGQGRSGANVLTF. The CDR3 coding sequence is TGCAGTGCTCACCCGGGGGGACAGGGGAGATCTGGGGCCAACGTCCTGACTTTC.

This chain joins TRBV7-9 and TRBJ1-2; D is possibly TRBD1 (5 bases). This CDR3 is built from 14 residues. V lost 5 bases and J lost 4, with 14 bases in between. Germline CDR1 is SEHNR and CDR2 is FQNEAQ (reference sequence). CDR3 sequence (DNA): TGTGCCAGCAGCCAAAGTTCAGGGCTCTATGGCTACACCTTC. Amino acids: CASSQSSGLYGYTF.

This clonotype occurred a few times. The chain employs TRBV29-1 and TRBJ2-1; perhaps TRBD1 as D (5 bases). The ends were cut back, 2 bases at V and 3 bases at J, with 8 bases in the middle. The CDR3 is 13 amino acids. Germline values: CDR1 SQVTM, CDR2 ANQGSEA. The DNA of the CDR3 is TGCAGCGTTGAAAGTGACAGCTACAATGAGCAGTTCTTC. Its protein product is CSVESDSYNEQFF.

This clonotype was observed a few times. This chain links TRBV5-1 with TRBJ2-7; 8 nucleotides line up with TRBD2. Germline V gives CDR1 SGHRS, CDR2 YFSETQ. With 2 bases clipped from V and 7 bases from J, the junction kept 11 bases outside the gene matches. The length of the CDR3 is 15 residues. CDR3 DNA sequence: TGCGCCAGCAGCTTCGGACTAGCTATTAAAAGGGAGCAGTACTTC. Translating it yields CASSFGLAIKREQYF.

The V and J genes are TRBV5-7 and TRBJ2-1; 12 nucleotides agree with TRBD1. TRBV5-7 falls under the ORF class, with uncertain function. The V segment lost 7 bases and the J segment 7 bases; nucleotides outside the gene matches: 6. The length of the CDR3 is 14 residues. CDR3 region: CASEGTGGWNEQFF. Here the CDR3 DNA reads TGTGCCAGCGAGGGGACAGGGGGCTGGAATGAGCAGTTCTTC.

This clonotype was found a few times. The rearrangement uses TRBV20-1 and TRBJ2-6, with D possibly being TRBD1 (6 bases). Germline lookup yields CDR1 DFQATT and CDR2 SNEGSKA (reference sequence). V lost 4 bases to trimming and J lost 0 bases, with 16 bases between them. CDR3 length: 17 amino acids. The CDR3 DNA reads as TGCAGTGCTACACCTGGGCAGGGGCGCTCTGGGGCCAACGTCCTGACTTTC. It specifies CSATPGQGRSGANVLTF.

Here the CDR3 DNA reads TGTGCCAGCAGTTTTATGAAAGGCTACACCTTC. This translates into CASSFMKGYTF. This chain joins TRBV12-3 or TRBV12-4 and TRBJ1-2; no reliable D call. V was shortened by 3 bases and J by 8 bases, with 7 bases between the two germline ends. This CDR3 region has 11 residues.

The gene calls are TRBV25-1 and TRBJ1-6; the D gene is possibly TRBD1 (6 bases). CDR3 length: 14 residues. Germline assignment: CDR1 MGHDK and CDR2 SYGVNS. V shed 6 bases and J shed 5 bases, with 11 bases lying between them. This CDR3 reads CASRAGGNNSPLHF. The CDR3 bases are TGTGCCAGCAGGGCCGGGGGCAATAATTCACCCCTCCACTTT.

The rearrangement links TRBV9 to TRBJ1-5, with D uncertain. With 0 bases removed from V and 6 bases from J, the gap between germline ends came to 7 bases. Germline V CDR1 and CDR2: SGDLS, YYNGEE. The CDR3 totals 13 residues. CDR3 sequence: CASSVGRGQPQHF. The DNA for the CDR3 is TGTGCCAGCAGCGTAGGTCGGGGTCAGCCCCAGCATTTT.

This clonotype was found a few times. The chain carries TRBV7-2 and TRBJ1-2, with 7 bases fitting TRBD1. Per the germline V gene, CDR1 is SGHTA and CDR2 is FQGNSA. The CDR3 extends over 13 amino acids. The ends lost 5 bases at V and 8 bases at J; junction bases unmatched: 8. The CDR3 sequence is CASSVDRARGYTF. In DNA form, the CDR3 reads TGTGCCAGCAGCGTCGACAGGGCTAGGGGCTACACCTTC. Supplemented by reference TRBV7-2 and TRBJ1-2, the full variable domain reads GAGVSQSPSNKVTEKGKDVELRCDPISGHTALYWYRQSLGQGLEFLIYFQGNSAPDKSGLPSDRFSAERTGGSVSTLTIQRTQQEDSAVYLCASSVDRARGYTFGSGTRLTVV.

The rearrangement joins TRBV6-6 to TRBJ1-6, with 8 bases aligning to TRBD1. Germline V gives CDR1 MNHNY, CDR2 SVGAGI (reference sequence). This CDR3 is built from 17 residues. The J segment lost 7 bases and the V segment lost 2 bases, leaving 10 bases of the junction unmatched. The CDR3 is CASSYVGQGLANSPLHF. The CDR3 DNA sequence: TGTGCCAGCAGTTACGTCGGACAGGGCCTGGCCAATTCACCCCTCCACTTT.

This chain joins TRBV7-8 and TRBJ2-3; 7 nucleotides line up with TRBD1. The V gene end was trimmed by 9 bases and the J gene end by 2 bases; junction bases not matched to a gene: 5. The CDR3 spans 13 residues. The V gene's germline CDR1 is SGHVS and CDR2 FQNEAQ. CDR3 region: CASRGQNTDTQYF. The CDR3 nucleotides are TGTGCCAGTCGGGGACAGAACACAGATACGCAGTATTTT.

This clonotype was picked up many times. The chain joins TRBV9 to TRBJ2-7; 13 bases fit TRBD2. Germline V gene data show CDR1 as SGDLS and CDR2 as YYNGEE. Unmatched junction bases numbered 16, after V lost 8 bases and J lost 2 bases. The CDR3 totals 18 residues. CDR3 DNA sequence: TGTGCCAGGGACTGTACTAGCGGGAGGGCCGGAACGCCCTACGAGCAGTACTTC. This codes for CARDCTSGRAGTPYEQYF.

This chain joins TRBV7-2 and TRBJ1-6; a possible D gene is TRBD1 (6 bases). CDR1 is SGHTA and CDR2 is FQGNSA in the germline V gene. Trimming shortened V by 3 bases and J by 11 bases, and 11 bases separated the two germline ends. The CDR3 sequence is 13 residues long. As DNA, the CDR3 is TGTGCCAGCAGCTTGGGGGGGCCACCACCCCTCCACTTT. Residues: CASSLGGPPPLHF.